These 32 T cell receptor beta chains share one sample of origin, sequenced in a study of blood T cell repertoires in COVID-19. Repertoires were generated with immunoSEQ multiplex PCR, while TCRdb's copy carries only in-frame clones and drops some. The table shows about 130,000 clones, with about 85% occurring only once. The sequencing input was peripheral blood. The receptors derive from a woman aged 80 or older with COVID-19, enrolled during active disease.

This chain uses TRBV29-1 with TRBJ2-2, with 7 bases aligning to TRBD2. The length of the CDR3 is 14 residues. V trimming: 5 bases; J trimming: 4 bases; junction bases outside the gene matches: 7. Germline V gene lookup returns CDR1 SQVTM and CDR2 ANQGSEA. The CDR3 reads CSVREAGRTGELFF. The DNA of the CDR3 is TGCAGCGTTCGGGAAGCGGGGCGCACCGGGGAGCTGTTTTTT.

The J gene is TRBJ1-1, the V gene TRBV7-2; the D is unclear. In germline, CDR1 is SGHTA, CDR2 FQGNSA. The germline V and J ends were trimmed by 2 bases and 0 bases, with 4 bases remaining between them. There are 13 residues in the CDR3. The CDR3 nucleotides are TGTGCCAGCAGCTTAACAGTGAACACTGAAGCTTTCTTT. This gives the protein CASSLTVNTEAFF.

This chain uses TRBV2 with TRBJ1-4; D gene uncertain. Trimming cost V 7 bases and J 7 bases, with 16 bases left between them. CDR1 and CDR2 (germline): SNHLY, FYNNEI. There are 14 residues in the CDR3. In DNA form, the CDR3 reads TGTGCCAGCATAGGTTCGGGGATGGGTGAAAAACTGTTTTTT. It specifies CASIGSGMGEKLFF.

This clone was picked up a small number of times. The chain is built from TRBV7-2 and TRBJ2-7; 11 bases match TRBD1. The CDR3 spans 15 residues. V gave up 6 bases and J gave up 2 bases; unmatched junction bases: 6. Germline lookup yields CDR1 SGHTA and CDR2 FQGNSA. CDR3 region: CASSTRGQGAYEQYF. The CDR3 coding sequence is TGTGCCAGCAGTACCCGGGGACAGGGGGCCTACGAGCAGTACTTC.

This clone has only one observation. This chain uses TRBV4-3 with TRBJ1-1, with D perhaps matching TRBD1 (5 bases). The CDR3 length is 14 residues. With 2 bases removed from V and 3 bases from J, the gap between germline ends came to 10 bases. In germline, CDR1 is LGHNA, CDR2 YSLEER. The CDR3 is CASSQREGYTEAFF. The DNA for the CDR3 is TGCGCCAGCAGCCAACGGGAGGGGTACACTGAAGCTTTCTTT.

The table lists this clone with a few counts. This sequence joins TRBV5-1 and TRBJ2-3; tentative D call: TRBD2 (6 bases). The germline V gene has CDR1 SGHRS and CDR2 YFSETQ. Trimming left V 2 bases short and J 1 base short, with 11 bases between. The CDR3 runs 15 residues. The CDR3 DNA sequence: TGCGCCAGCAGCTTCAATCCTAGCGGCACAGATACGCAGTATTTT. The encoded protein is CASSFNPSGTDTQYF.

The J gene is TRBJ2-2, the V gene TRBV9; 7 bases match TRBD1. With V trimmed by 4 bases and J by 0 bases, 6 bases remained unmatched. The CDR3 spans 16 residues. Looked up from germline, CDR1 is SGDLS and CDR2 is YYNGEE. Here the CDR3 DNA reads TGTGCCAGCAGCACACAGGGGACACCGAACACCGGGGAGCTGTTTTTT. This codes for CASSTQGTPNTGELFF.

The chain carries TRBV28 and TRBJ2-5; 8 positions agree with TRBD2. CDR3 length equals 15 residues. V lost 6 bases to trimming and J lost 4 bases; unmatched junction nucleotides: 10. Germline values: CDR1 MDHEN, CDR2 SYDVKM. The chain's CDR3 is CASSTAGGGVETQYF. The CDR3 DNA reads TGTGCCAGCAGCACCGCCGGGGGGGGTGTAGAGACCCAGTACTTC.

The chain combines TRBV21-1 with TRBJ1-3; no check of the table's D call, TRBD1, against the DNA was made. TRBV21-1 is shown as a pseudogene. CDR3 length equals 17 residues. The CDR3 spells CASSKEGKGWKVDTIYF. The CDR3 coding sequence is TGTGCCAGCAGCAAAGAGGGGAAGGGGTGGAAGGTAGACACCATATATTTT.

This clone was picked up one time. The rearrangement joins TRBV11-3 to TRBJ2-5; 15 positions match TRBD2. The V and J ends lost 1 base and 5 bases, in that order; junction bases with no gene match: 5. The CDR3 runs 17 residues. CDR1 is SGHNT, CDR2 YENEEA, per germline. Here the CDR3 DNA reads TGTGCCAGCAGCTTAGGCGATGGACTAGCGGGAGGGGAGACCCAGTACTTC. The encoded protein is CASSLGDGLAGGETQYF.

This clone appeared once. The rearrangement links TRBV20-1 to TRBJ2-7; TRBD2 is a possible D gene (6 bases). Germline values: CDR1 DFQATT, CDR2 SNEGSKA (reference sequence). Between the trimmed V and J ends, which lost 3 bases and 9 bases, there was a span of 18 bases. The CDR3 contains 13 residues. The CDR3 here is CSASPSRGFVQYF. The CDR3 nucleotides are TGCAGTGCTAGTCCGTCGCGGGGCTTCGTGCAGTACTTC.

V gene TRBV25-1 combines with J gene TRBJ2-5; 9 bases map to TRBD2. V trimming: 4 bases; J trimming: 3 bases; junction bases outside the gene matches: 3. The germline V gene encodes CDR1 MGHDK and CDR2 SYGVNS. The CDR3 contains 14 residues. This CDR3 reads CASSAGTSKETQYF. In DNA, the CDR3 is TGTGCCAGCAGTGCCGGGACTAGCAAAGAGACCCAGTACTTC. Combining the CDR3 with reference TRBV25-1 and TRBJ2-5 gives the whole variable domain EADIYQTPRYLVIGTGKKITLECSQTMGHDKMYWYQQDPGMELHLIHYSYGVNSTEKGDLSSESTVSRIRTEHFPLTLESARPSHTSQYLCASSAGTSKETQYFGPGTRLLVL.

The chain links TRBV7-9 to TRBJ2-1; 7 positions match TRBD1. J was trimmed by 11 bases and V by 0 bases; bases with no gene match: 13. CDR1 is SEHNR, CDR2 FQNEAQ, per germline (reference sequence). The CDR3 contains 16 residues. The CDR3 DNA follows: TGTGCCAGCAGCTTAGCCCTTTCGTCGACAGGGAAACAGCAGTTCTTC. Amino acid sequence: CASSLALSSTGKQQFF.

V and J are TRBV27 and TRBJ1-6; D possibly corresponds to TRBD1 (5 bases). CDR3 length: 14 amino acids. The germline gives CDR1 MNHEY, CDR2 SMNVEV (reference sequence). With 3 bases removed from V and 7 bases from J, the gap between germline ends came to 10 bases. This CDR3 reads CASSLRQYNSPLHF. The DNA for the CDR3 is TGTGCCAGCAGTTTGAGACAGTACAATTCACCCCTCCACTTT.

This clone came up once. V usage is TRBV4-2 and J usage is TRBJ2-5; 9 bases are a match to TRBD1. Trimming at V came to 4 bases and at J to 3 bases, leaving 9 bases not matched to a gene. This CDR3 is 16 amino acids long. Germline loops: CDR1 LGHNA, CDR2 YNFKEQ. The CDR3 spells CASSRSMGQGEETQYF. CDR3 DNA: TGTGCCAGCAGCCGTTCAATGGGACAGGGCGAAGAGACCCAGTACTTC.

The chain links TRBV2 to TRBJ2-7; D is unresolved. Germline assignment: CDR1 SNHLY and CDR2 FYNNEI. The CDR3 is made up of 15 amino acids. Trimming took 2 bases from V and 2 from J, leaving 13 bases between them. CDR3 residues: CASSENSLSAYEQYF. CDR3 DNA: TGTGCCAGCAGTGAAAACAGTCTGTCAGCCTACGAGCAGTACTTC.

The CDR3 region has the DNA TGTGCCAGCAGTTTACTTGGACTAGCTATGACAGATACGCAGTATTTT. This encodes CASSLLGLAMTDTQYF. This rearrangement joins TRBV6-2 or TRBV6-3 to TRBJ2-3, with 8 nucleotides matching TRBD2. The CDR3 spans 16 residues. The J segment lost 3 bases and the V segment lost 4 bases, leaving 9 bases of the junction unmatched. Germline assignment: CDR1 MNHEY and CDR2 SVGEGT.

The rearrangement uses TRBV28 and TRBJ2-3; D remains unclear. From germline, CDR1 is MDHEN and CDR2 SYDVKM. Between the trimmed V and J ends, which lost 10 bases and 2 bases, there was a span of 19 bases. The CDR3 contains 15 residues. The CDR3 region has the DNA TGTGCCACCACCTTCTCTTCCGGGTTCACAGATACGCAGTATTTT. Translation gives CATTFSSGFTDTQYF.

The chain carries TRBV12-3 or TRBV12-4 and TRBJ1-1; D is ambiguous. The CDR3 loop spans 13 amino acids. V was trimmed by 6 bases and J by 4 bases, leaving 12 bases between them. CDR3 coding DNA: TGTGCCAGCAGGCCGTCCGGGATCACTGAAGCTTTCTTT. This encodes CASRPSGITEAFF.

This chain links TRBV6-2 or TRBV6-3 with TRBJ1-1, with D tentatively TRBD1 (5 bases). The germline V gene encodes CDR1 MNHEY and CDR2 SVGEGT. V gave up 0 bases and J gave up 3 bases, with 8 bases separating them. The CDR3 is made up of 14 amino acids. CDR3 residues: CASSYSKGDTEAFF. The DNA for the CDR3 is TGTGCCAGCAGTTACTCGAAAGGGGACACTGAAGCTTTCTTT.

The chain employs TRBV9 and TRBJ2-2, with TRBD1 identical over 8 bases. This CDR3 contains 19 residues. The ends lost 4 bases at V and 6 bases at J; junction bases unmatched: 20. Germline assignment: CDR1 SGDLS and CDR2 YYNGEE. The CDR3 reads CASSPSVSPDRGGSGELFF. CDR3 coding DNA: TGTGCCAGCAGCCCATCAGTGTCCCCAGACAGGGGAGGATCCGGGGAGCTGTTTTTT. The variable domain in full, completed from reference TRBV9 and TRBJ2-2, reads DSGVTQTPKHLITATGQRVTLRCSPRSGDLSVYWYQQSLDQGLQFLIQYYNGEERAKGNILERFSAQQFPDLHSELNLSSLELGDSALYFCASSPSVSPDRGGSGELFFGEGSRLTVL.

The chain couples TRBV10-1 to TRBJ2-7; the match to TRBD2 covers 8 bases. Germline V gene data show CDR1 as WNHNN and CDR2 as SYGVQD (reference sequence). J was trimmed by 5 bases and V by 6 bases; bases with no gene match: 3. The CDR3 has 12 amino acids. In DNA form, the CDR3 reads TGCGCCAGCAGCGGGGGGGACCACGAGCAGTACTTC. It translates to CASSGGDHEQYF.

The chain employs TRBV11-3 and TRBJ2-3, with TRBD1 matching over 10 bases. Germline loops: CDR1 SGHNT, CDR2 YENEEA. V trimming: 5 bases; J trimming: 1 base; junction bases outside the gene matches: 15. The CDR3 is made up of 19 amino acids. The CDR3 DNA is TGTGCCAGCAGCCCATGGGGTCCGACAGGGGGCCTCGGCACAGATACGCAGTATTTT. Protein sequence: CASSPWGPTGGLGTDTQYF.

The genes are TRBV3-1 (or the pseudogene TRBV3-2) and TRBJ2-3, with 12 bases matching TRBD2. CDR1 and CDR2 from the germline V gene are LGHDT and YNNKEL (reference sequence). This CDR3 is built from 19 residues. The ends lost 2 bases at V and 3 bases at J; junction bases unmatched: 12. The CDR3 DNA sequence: TGTGCCAGCAGCCAAAGGGTCCTCGCTAGCGGGAGGGCTACAGATACGCAGTATTTT. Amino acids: CASSQRVLASGRATDTQYF.

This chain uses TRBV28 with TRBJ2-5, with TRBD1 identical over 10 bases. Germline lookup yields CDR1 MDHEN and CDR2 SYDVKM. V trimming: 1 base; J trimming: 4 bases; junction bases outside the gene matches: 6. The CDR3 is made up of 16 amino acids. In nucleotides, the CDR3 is TGTGCCAGCAGTTTATCGGACAGGGGGAGTCGAGAGACCCAGTACTTC. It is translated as CASSLSDRGSRETQYF.

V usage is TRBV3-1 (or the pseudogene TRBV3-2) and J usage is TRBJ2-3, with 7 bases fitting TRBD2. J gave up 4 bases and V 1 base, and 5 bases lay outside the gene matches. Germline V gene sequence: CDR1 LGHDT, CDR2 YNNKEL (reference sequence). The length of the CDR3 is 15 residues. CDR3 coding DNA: TGTGCCAGCAGCCAAGGTACGGGAGGCGCAGATACGCAGTATTTT. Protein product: CASSQGTGGADTQYF.

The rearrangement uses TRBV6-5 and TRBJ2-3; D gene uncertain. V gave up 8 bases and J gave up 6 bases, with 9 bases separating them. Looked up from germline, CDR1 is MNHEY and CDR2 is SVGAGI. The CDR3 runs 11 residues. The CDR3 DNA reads TGTGCCAGCCTTTTCGGTGATACGCAGTATTTT. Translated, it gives CASLFGDTQYF.

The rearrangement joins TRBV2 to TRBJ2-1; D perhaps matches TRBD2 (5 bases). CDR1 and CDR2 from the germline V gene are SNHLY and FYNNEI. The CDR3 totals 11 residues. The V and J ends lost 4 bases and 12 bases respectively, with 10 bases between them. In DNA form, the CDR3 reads TGTGCCAGCAGTGTTGGGGAGAGGCAGTTCTTC. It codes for CASSVGERQFF.

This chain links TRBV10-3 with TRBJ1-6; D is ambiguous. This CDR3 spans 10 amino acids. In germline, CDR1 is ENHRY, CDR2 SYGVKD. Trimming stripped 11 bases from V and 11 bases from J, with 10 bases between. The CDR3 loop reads CAFHSTPLHF. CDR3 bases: TGTGCCTTTCATTCCACACCCCTCCACTTT.

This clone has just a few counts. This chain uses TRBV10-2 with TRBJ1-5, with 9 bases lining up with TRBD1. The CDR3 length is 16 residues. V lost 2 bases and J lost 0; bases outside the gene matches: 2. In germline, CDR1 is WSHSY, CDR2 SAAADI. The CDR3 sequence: CASSEGTGYSNQPQHF. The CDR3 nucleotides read TGCGCCAGCAGTGAGGGGACAGGGTATAGCAATCAGCCCCAGCATTTT.

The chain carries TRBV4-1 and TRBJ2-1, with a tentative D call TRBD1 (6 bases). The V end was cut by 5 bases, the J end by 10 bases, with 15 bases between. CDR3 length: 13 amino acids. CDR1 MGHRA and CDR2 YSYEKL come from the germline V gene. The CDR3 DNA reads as TGCGCCAGCAGCGCACAGGGTTCGCACGAGCAGTTCTTC. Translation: CASSAQGSHEQFF.

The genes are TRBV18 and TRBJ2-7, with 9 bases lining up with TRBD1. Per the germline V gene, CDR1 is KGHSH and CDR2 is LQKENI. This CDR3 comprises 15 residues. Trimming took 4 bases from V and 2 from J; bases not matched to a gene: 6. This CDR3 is CASSQNTGGAYEQYF. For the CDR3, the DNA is TGTGCCAGCTCACAGAACACAGGGGGCGCCTACGAGCAGTACTTC.